This T cell receptor beta chain was identified during a study of OX40 agonist ivuxolimab in advanced cancers. In the study overall: The study enrolled dose-escalation patients with hepatocellular carcinoma, melanoma, renal cell or head and neck cancer.

TCRdb keeps only in-frame clones here, not all; method: immunoSEQ multiplex PCR. The sample holds 99,000 or so clones, roughly 95% seen once. Findings and caveats of the study: At 0.1 to 3.0 mg/kg, clonal expansion of CD4+ and CD8+ blood T cells had occurred by week 6. The antigen specificity of the peripheral T cells (those that were expanded) was not determined.

Only one count was recorded for this clone. The antigen is undetermined. The CDR3 extends over 15 amino acids. Trimming took 5 bases from V and 7 from J, leaving 15 bases between them. CDR1 SNHLY and CDR2 FYNNEI come from the germline V gene. The rearrangement uses TRBV2 and TRBJ1-6; a weak D match, TRBD1 (5 bases). The specimen comprised CD4+ or CD8+ T cells sorted from blood, sampled in a trial of the OX40 agonist ivuxolimab. This receptor was taken from an adult with an advanced solid tumor such as melanoma, head and neck, liver or kidney cancer. CDR3 coding DNA: TGTGCCAGCAGTTGGTCGGGGACGGGCAATTCACCCCTCCACTTT. Translation gives CASSWSGTGNSPLHF.